The 18 T cell receptor beta chains below come from one sample, sequenced in a study of cytomegalovirus exposure and HLA in healthy donors. The data were produced by immunoSEQ multiplex PCR, yet TCRdb's version contains in-frame clones alone and is incomplete. The repertoire has hundreds of thousands of clones, 80% to 95% of them found once; the top ten carry under 4%. The sample comprised PBMCs. The receptor set was obtained from a woman aged 25 to 39 in good health and CMV-seronegative.

CDR3 residues: CASSIRGGQETQYF. The CDR3 coding sequence is TGTGCCAGTAGTATCAGGGGCGGCCAAGAGACCCAGTACTTC. The gene calls are TRBV19 and TRBJ2-5; D possibly corresponds to TRBD1 (6 bases). CDR1 is LNHDA, CDR2 SQIVND, per germline (reference sequence). The CDR3 loop spans 14 amino acids. Trimming left V 3 bases short and J 1 base short, with 9 bases between. The entire variable domain, with the rest obtained from reference TRBV19 and TRBJ2-5, is as follows: DGGITQSPKYLFRKEGQNVTLSCEQNLNHDAMYWYRQDPGQGLRLIYYSQIVNDFQKGDIAEGYSVSREKKESFPLTVTSAQKNPTAFYLCASSIRGGQETQYFGPGTRLLVL.

V and J are TRBV11-3 and TRBJ2-3; D gene uncertain. Trimming took 6 bases from V and 10 from J, leaving 14 bases between them. Germline CDR1 SGHNT, CDR2 YENEEA. This CDR3 region has 12 residues. In nucleotides, the CDR3 is TGTGCCAGCAGAGGCCTACACTGGGCGCAGTATTTT. Residues: CASRGLHWAQYF. The variable domain in full, completed from reference TRBV11-3 and TRBJ2-3, reads EAGVVQSPRYKIIEKKQPVAFWCNPISGHNTLYWYLQNLGQGPELLIRYENEEAVDDSQLPKDRFSAERLKGVDSTLKIQPAELGDSAVYLCASRGLHWAQYFGPGTRLTVL.

The V gene is TRBV28, the J gene TRBJ2-7; D call uncertain. Germline-derived CDR1 and CDR2 are MDHEN and SYDVKM. This CDR3 has 16 amino acids. V was cut by 1 base and J by 0 bases, with 13 bases left in between. The CDR3 nucleotides are TGTGCCAGCAGTTTATACGTCCTGTCAGGCTCCTACGAGCAGTACTTC. Residues: CASSLYVLSGSYEQYF.

This rearrangement joins TRBV27 to TRBJ1-2, with 8 positions matching TRBD1. This CDR3 region has 16 residues. Trimming took 3 bases from V and 2 from J; bases not matched to a gene: 8. Germline CDR1 is MNHEY and CDR2 is SMNVEV (reference sequence). The CDR3 sequence is CASSFIQGAANYGYTF. The DNA for the CDR3 is TGTGCCAGCAGTTTTATCCAGGGGGCGGCCAACTATGGCTACACCTTC.

The V gene is TRBV19, the J gene TRBJ2-7; 10 nucleotides agree with TRBD2. The junction had 6 bases not matched to a gene; V was cut back by 5 bases and J by 5 bases. CDR3 length: 14 residues. Germline loops: CDR1 LNHDA, CDR2 SQIVND (reference sequence). This CDR3 reads CASSVSLAGDEQYF. Here the CDR3 DNA reads TGTGCCAGTAGTGTGAGTCTAGCGGGAGACGAGCAGTACTTC.

The chain has TRBV7-2 and TRBJ2-7, with 9 bases matching TRBD1. This CDR3 has 12 amino acids. V dropped 5 bases and J dropped 12; count of bases not matched to a gene: 8. Germline lookup yields CDR1 SGHTA and CDR2 FQGNSA. The CDR3 region has the DNA TGTGCCAGCAGCGTTAAACAGGGGGCTTGGTACTTC. The encoded protein is CASSVKQGAWYF. Looking up the rest from reference TRBV7-2 and TRBJ2-7 gives the full variable domain: GAGVSQSPSNKVTEKGKDVELRCDPISGHTALYWYRQSLGQGLEFLIYFQGNSAPDKSGLPSDRFSAERTGGSVSTLTIQRTQQEDSAVYLCASSVKQGAWYFGPGTRLTVT.

The CDR3 region is CASSLSGLTTEAFF. Here the CDR3 DNA reads TGTGCCAGCAGTTTATCAGGGCTTACCACTGAAGCTTTCTTT. The chain joins TRBV27 to TRBJ1-1; D gene uncertain. This CDR3 is 14 amino acids long. Germline V gene lookup returns CDR1 MNHEY and CDR2 SMNVEV (reference sequence). With 0 bases removed from V and 4 bases from J, the gap between germline ends came to 9 bases.

V and J are TRBV27 and TRBJ2-7, with 9 bases matching TRBD2. This CDR3 comprises 16 residues. Trimming took 8 bases from V and 4 from J; bases not matched to a gene: 15. Germline CDR1 MNHEY, CDR2 SMNVEV (reference sequence). The CDR3 bases are TGTGCCAGCCGCTTACATGCCAAAGCGGGAGGTTACGAGCAGTACTTC. It yields the protein CASRLHAKAGGYEQYF.

The chain carries TRBV7-9 and TRBJ2-7, with D perhaps matching TRBD2 (5 bases). The CDR3 totals 13 residues. V lost 5 bases, J lost 1 base, and 9 bases lay in between. Per germline, CDR1 SEHNR and CDR2 FQNEAQ (reference sequence). The CDR3 bases are TGTGCCAGCAGCCTGCCGGGGTCCTACGAGCAGTACTTC. This codes for CASSLPGSYEQYF.

A single count supports this clone. The rearrangement uses TRBV4-3 and TRBJ2-7; TRBD2 matches at 10 bases. The CDR3 totals 18 residues. The ends lost 0 bases at V and 6 bases at J; junction bases unmatched: 14. The germline V gene has CDR1 LGHNA and CDR2 YSLEER. CDR3 protein: CASSQDRHLAGEAPEQYF. CDR3 nucleotides: TGCGCCAGCAGCCAAGATCGGCACCTAGCGGGAGAGGCCCCCGAGCAGTACTTC.

CDR3: CASNRPSGNTIYF. In nucleotides, the CDR3 is TGTGCCAGCAATCGCCCTTCTGGAAACACCATATATTTT. V gene TRBV28 combines with J gene TRBJ1-3, with unresolved D. V dropped 7 bases and J dropped 1 base, with 8 bases sitting between them. The germline V gene encodes CDR1 MDHEN and CDR2 SYDVKM. This CDR3 is built from 13 residues.

The chain uses TRBV28 and TRBJ1-2, with D perhaps matching TRBD1 (5 bases). Per the germline V gene, CDR1 is MDHEN and CDR2 is SYDVKM. This CDR3 contains 13 residues. The V end lost 4 bases, the J end lost 2 bases, and 8 bases lay between the germline ends. DNA for the CDR3: TGTGCCAGCAGTTCCAGGGACAACTATGGCTACACCTTC. Its translation is CASSSRDNYGYTF.

The rearrangement joins TRBV6-6 to TRBJ1-5, with 7 bases aligning to TRBD1. In germline, CDR1 is MNHNY, CDR2 SVGAGI (reference sequence). The V and J ends lost 5 bases and 4 bases, in that order; junction bases with no gene match: 2. CDR3 length: 13 amino acids. The DNA for the CDR3 is TGTGCCAGCAGTCAGACAGGGAATCAGCCCCAGCATTTT. Translating it yields CASSQTGNQPQHF.

This clone was observed once. The gene calls are TRBV6-1 and TRBJ2-7, with D unclear. With 6 bases removed from V and 2 bases from J, the gap between germline ends came to 11 bases. The V gene's germline CDR1 is MNHNS and CDR2 SASEGT. This CDR3 is built from 13 residues. The CDR3 DNA follows: TGTGCCAGCAGAATCGACGCAACCTACGAGCAGTACTTC. This encodes CASRIDATYEQYF.

The rearrangement joins TRBV5-1 to TRBJ2-5; D is perhaps TRBD1 (6 bases). The CDR3 is made up of 14 amino acids. Trimming stripped 4 bases from V and 0 bases from J, with 10 bases between. The germline CDR1 and CDR2 sequences are SGHRS and YFSETQ. CDR3 nucleotides: TGCGCCAGCAGCGTATACAGGGACCAAGAGACCCAGTACTTC. Translation gives CASSVYRDQETQYF.

V and J are TRBV7-9 and TRBJ2-3; 7 bases map to TRBD1. The CDR3 has 15 amino acids. With V trimmed by 3 bases and J by 6 bases, 9 bases remained unmatched. The germline V gene has CDR1 SEHNR and CDR2 FQNEAQ (reference sequence). Here the CDR3 DNA reads TGTGCCAGCAGCTTCGACAGGGCTAGAGTTGATACGCAGTATTTT. Translating it yields CASSFDRARVDTQYF.

This chain links TRBV28 with TRBJ2-7; TRBD1 matches 7 bases. The CDR3 length is 15 residues. Germline lookup yields CDR1 MDHEN and CDR2 SYDVKM. Germline trimming cut 5 bases from V and 3 bases from J; bases unmatched to any gene: 10. The chain's CDR3 is CASSPADRPFYEQYF. The CDR3 bases are TGTGCCAGCAGTCCCGCGGACAGGCCTTTCTACGAGCAGTACTTC.

The chain recombines TRBV4-3 with TRBJ2-3; 12 positions agree with TRBD2. The V and J ends lost 6 bases and 3 bases, in that order; junction bases with no gene match: 7. Germline CDR1 reads LGHNA; CDR2 reads YSLEER. This CDR3 has 16 residues. CDR3 nucleotides: TGCGCCAGCAGTTATCTAGCGGGAGGGGGGACAGATACGCAGTATTTT. It is translated as CASSYLAGGGTDTQYF.